This TCR beta chain originates from a study of T cell responses to AZD1222 COVID-19 vaccine. Trimming pared 0 bases from V and 5 bases from J, leaving 15 bases between. From germline, CDR1 is SGHRS and CDR2 YFSETQ. This CDR3 has 15 amino acids. Only in-frame clones appear in the TCRdb table, and some are missing; sequencing was by immunoSEQ multiplex PCR. The table lists 75,000 to 95,000 clones, more than 75% of them singletons, with about 13% in the top ten. For this clone: Its antigen is as yet unknown.

Study findings and constraints: Within unmutated variant regions lay the reported targets of nearly half of spike-specific TCRs. Vaccination with two AZD1222 doses was followed by a rise in Spike-specific TCR breadth and depth.

V usage is TRBV5-1 and J usage is TRBJ2-7; D is tentatively TRBD1 or TRBD2 (6 bases each). This sample comprised peripheral blood, obtained on day 0 of AZD1222 vaccination. The origin of this receptor is an adult in good health. CDR3 DNA: TGCGCCAGCAGCTTGGGAGGAGGGGGAGGAAACGAGCAGTACTTC. Amino acids: CASSLGGGGGNEQYF. Full variable domain (remainder filled in from reference TRBV5-1 and TRBJ2-7): KAGVTQTPRYLIKTRGQQVTLSCSPISGHRSVSWYQQTPGQGLQFLFEYFSETQRNKGNFPGRFSGRQFSNSRSEMNVSTLELGDSALYLCASSLGGGGGNEQYFGPGTRLTVT.